This T cell receptor beta chain is drawn from a study of T cell repertoires in aging, cancer and after chemotherapy. Study as a whole: Over several months to years, re-sampled healthy donor repertoires clearly shared clones.

Amplification of TCR beta used genomic DNA extracted from peripheral blood. CDR1 and CDR2 (germline): SGHRS, YFSETQ. The CDR3 totals 14 residues. V lost 0 bases and J lost 1, with 7 bases in between. Rearranged V-D-J TRB sequences were amplified with a mixed TRB-A/B primer pool. TCRdb processed the multiplex PCR reads anew with MiXCR; each CDR3 protein has one entry. This table has around 9,500 distinct CDR3 sequences, under 65% appearing once. With respect to this clonotype: Its target is unknown.

Findings and caveats of the study: Untreated cancer patients had significantly lower blood TCR diversity than age-matched healthy donors.

This receptor was taken from a human donor in good health. The chain is built from TRBV5-1 and TRBJ1-1; D call uncertain. Input material: blood. The CDR3 loop is CASSLAQENTEAFF. The CDR3 DNA is TGCGCCAGCAGCTTGGCCCAGGAGAACACTGAAGCTTTCTTT.